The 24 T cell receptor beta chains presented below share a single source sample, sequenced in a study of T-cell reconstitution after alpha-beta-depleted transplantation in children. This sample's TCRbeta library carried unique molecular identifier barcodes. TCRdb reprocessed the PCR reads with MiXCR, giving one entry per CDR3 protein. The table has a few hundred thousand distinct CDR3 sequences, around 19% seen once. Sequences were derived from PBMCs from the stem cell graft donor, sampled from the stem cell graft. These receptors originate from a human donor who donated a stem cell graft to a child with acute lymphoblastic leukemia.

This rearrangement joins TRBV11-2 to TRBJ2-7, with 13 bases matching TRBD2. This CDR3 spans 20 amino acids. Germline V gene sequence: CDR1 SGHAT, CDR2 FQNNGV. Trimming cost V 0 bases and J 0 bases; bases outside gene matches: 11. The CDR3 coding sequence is TGTGCCAGCAGCTTAGATTTAACGTGGACTAGCGGGAGTTCCTCCTACGAGCAGTACTTC. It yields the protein CASSLDLTWTSGSSSYEQYF.

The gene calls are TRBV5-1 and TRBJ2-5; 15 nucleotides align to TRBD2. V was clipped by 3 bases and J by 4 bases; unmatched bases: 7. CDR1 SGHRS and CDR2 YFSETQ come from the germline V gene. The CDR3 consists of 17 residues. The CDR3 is CASSSTPGLAGGETQYF. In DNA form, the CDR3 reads TGCGCCAGCAGCTCGACCCCGGGACTAGCGGGAGGAGAGACCCAGTACTTC.

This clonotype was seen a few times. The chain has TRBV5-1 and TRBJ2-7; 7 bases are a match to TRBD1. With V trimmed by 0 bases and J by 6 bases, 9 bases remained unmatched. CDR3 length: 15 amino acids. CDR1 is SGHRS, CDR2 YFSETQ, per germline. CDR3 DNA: TGCGCCAGCAGCTTGGCCGAGACAGGGTTAGGCGAGCAGTACTTC. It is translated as CASSLAETGLGEQYF.

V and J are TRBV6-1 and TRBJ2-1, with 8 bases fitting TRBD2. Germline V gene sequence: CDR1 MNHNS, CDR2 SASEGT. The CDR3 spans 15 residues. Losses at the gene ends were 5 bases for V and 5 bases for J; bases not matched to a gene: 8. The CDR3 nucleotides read TGTGCCAGCAGTCCTGACCAGCGGGAGAACAATGAGCAGTTCTTC. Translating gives CASSPDQRENNEQFF.

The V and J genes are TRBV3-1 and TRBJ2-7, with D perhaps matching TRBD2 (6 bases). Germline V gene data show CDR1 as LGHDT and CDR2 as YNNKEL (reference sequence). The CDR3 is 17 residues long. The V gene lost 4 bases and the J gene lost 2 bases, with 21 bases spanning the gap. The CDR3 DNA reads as TGTGCCAGCAGCCTGTTGAGTGGCGGGAAAGCCCCCTACGAGCAGTACTTC. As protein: CASSLLSGGKAPYEQYF.

This CDR3 reads CSARSLAGGTDTQYF. The CDR3 region has the DNA TGCAGTGCTAGGTCTTTAGCGGGGGGCACAGATACGCAGTATTTT. J is TRBJ2-3 and V is TRBV20-1; 9 bases fit TRBD2. The CDR3 consists of 15 residues. Germline V gene sequence: CDR1 DFQATT, CDR2 SNEGSKA (reference sequence). With 3 bases clipped from V and 1 base from J, the junction kept 5 bases outside the gene matches.

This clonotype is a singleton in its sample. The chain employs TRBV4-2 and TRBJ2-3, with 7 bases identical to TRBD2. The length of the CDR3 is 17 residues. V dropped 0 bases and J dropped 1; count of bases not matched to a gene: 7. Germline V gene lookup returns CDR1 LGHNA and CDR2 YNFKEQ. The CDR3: CASSQDWRELGTDTQYF. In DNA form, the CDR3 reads TGTGCCAGCAGCCAAGATTGGCGGGAGCTGGGCACAGATACGCAGTATTTT.

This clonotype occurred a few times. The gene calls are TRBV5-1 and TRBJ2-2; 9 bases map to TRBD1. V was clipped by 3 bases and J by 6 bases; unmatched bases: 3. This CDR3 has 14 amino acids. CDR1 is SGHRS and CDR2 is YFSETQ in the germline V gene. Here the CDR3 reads CASSSDRGAGELFF. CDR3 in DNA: TGCGCCAGCAGCTCCGACAGGGGGGCCGGGGAGCTGTTTTTT. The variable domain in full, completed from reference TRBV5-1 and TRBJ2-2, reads KAGVTQTPRYLIKTRGQQVTLSCSPISGHRSVSWYQQTPGQGLQFLFEYFSETQRNKGNFPGRFSGRQFSNSRSEMNVSTLELGDSALYLCASSSDRGAGELFFGEGSRLTVL.

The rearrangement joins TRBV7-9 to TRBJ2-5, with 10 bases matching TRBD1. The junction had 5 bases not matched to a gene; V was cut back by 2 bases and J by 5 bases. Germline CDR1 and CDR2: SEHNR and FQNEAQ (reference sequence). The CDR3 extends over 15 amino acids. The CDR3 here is CASSLLGQGMETQYF. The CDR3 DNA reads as TGTGCCAGCAGCTTATTGGGACAGGGGATGGAGACCCAGTACTTC. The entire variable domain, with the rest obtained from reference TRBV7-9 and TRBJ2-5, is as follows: DTGVSQNPRHKITKRGQNVTFRCDPISEHNRLYWYRQTLGQGPEFLTYFQNEAQLEKSRLLSDRFSAERPKGSFSTLEIQRTEQGDSAMYLCASSLLGQGMETQYFGPGTRLLVL.

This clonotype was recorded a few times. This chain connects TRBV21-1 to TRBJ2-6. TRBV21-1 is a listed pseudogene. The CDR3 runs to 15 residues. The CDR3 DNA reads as TGTGCCAGCAGCCCAACAGGCCCTGGGGCCAACGTCCTGACTTTC. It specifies CASSPTGPGANVLTF.

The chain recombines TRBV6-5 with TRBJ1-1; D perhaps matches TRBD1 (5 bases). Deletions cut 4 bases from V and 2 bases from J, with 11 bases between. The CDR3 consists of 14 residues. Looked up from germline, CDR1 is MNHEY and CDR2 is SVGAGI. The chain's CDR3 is CASSSAQGNTEAFF. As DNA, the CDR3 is TGTGCCAGCAGTTCGGCTCAGGGTAACACTGAAGCTTTCTTT.

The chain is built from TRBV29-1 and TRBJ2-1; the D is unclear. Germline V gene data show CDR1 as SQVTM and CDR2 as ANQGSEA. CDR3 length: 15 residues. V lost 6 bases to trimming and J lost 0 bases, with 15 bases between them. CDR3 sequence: CSVRPTAHSYNEQFF. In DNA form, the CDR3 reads TGCAGCGTCCGACCTACTGCCCACTCCTACAATGAGCAGTTCTTC.

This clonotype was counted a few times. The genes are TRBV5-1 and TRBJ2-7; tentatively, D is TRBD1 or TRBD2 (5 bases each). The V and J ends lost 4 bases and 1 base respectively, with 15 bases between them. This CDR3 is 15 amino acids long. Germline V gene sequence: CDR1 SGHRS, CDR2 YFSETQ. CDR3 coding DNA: TGCGCCAGCAGCCCTAATCGGGGCGGATCCTACGAGCAGTACTTC. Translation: CASSPNRGGSYEQYF.

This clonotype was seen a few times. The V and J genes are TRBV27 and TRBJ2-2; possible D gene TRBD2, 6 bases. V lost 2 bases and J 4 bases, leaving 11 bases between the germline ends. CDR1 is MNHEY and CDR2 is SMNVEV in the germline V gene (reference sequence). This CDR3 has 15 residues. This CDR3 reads CASSLTAGPTGELFF. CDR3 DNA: TGTGCCAGCAGTTTAACGGCGGGGCCCACCGGGGAGCTGTTTTTT.

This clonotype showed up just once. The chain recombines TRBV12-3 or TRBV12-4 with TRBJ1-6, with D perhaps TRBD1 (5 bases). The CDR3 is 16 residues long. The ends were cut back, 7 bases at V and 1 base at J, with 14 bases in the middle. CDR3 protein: CASTSARGSYNSPLHF. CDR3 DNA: TGTGCCAGCACGTCAGCCCGGGGGTCCTATAATTCACCCCTCCACTTT.

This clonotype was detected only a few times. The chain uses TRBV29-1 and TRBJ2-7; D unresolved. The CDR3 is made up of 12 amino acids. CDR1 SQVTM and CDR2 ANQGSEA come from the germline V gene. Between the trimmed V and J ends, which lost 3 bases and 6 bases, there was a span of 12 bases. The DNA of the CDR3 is TGCAGCGTTGAGGCTCCTCGCGGCGAGCAGTACTTC. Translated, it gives CSVEAPRGEQYF.

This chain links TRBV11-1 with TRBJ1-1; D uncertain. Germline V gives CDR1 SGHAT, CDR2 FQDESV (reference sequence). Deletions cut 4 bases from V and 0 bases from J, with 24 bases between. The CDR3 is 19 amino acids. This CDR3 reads CASSSLWETSYFLNTEAFF. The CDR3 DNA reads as TGTGCCAGCAGCTCTCTCTGGGAAACTTCTTACTTTCTGAACACTGAAGCTTTCTTT.

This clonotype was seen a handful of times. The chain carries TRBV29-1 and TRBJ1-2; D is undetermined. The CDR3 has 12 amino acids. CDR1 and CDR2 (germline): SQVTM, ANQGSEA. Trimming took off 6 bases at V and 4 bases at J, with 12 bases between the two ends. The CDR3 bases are TGCAGCGTACCATCTCAGAGCTATGGCTACACCTTC. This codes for CSVPSQSYGYTF.

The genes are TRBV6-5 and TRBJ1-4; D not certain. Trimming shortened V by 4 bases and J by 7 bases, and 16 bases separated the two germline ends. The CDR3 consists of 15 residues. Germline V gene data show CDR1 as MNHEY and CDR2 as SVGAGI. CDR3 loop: CASSSGDTESEKLFF. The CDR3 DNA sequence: TGTGCCAGCAGTTCAGGAGATACTGAGAGTGAAAAACTGTTTTTT.

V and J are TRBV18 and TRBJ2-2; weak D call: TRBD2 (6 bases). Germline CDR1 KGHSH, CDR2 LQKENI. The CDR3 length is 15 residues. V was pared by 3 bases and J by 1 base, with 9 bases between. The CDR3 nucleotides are TGTGCCAGCTCACCGCTAGCGAGGAACACCGGGGAGCTGTTTTTT. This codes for CASSPLARNTGELFF.

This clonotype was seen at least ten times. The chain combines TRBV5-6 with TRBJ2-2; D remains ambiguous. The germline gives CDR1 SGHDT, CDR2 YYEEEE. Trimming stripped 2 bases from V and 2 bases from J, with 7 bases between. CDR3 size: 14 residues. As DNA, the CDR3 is TGTGCCAGCAGCTTAACCCGCAACACCGGGGAGCTGTTTTTT. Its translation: CASSLTRNTGELFF.

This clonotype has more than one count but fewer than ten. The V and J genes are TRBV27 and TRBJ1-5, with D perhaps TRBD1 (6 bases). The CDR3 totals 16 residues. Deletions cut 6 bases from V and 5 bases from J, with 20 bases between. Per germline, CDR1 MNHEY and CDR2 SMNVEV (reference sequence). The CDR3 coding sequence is TGTGCCAGCAGGAGCTATCTGGGGGGGCCCGATCAGCCCCAGCATTTT. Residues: CASRSYLGGPDQPQHF.

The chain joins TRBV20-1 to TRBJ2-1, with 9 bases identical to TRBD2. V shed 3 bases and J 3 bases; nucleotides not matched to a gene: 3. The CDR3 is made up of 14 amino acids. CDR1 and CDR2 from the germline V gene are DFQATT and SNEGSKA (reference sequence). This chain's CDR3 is CSASVAGDYNEQFF. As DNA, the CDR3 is TGCAGTGCTAGCGTAGCGGGGGACTACAATGAGCAGTTCTTC.

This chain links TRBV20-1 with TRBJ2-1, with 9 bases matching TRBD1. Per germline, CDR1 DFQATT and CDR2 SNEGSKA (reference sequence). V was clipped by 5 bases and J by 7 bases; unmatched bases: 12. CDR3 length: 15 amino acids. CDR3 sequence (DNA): TGCAGTGCTGCCCAGTTGGGACAGGGAGGAAATGAGCAGTTCTTC. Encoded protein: CSAAQLGQGGNEQFF.